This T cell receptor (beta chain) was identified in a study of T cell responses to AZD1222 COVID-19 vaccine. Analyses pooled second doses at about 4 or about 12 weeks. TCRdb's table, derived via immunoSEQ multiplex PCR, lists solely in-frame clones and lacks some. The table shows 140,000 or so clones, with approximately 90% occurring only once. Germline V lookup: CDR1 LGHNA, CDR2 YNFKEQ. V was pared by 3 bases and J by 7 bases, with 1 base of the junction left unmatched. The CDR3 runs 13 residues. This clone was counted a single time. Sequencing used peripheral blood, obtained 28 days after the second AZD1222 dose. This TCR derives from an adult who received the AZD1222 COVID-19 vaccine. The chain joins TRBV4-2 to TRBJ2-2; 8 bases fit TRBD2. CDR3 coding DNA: TGTGCCAGCAGCCAGGGGACTAGCGGGGAGCTGTTTTTT. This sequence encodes CASSQGTSGELFF.